This T cell receptor beta chain was found in a study of cytomegalovirus exposure and HLA in healthy donors. Overall study findings and caveats: The study recorded about 160 TCR beta chains that were cytomegalovirus-associated. Excluded were some V segments that proved indistinguishable, including TRBV6-2 and TRBV6-3.

This CDR3 region has 16 residues. V trimming: 5 bases; J trimming: 3 bases; junction bases outside the gene matches: 8. Germline CDR1 SGDLS, CDR2 YYNGEE. On this clone itself: Its antigen remains unidentified.

PCR used 60 Vbeta primers and 13 Jbeta primers. Clones were read by immunoSEQ multiplex PCR, and TCRdb kept only the in-frame ones, dropping some. The sample records about 100,000 clones, around four fifths being singletons. All donors participated as healthy donors of bone marrow. The rearrangement uses TRBV9 and TRBJ2-2, with 9 bases matching TRBD2. Material for sequencing was PBMCs. The receptor was isolated from a man aged 40-49 years in good health and CMV-seronegative. The CDR3 bases are TGTGCCAGCAGTCCGGCGGGGGGGGTATACACCGGGGAGCTGTTTTTT. As protein: CASSPAGGVYTGELFF.